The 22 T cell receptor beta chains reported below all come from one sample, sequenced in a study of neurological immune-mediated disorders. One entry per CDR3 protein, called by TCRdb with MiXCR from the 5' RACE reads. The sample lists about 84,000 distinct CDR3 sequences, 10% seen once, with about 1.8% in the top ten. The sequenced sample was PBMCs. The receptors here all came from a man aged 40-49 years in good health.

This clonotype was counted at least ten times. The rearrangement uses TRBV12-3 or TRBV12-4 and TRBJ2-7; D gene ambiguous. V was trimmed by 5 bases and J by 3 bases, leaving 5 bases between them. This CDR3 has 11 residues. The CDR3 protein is CASSILYEQYF. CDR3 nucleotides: TGTGCCAGCAGTATCCTCTACGAGCAGTACTTC.

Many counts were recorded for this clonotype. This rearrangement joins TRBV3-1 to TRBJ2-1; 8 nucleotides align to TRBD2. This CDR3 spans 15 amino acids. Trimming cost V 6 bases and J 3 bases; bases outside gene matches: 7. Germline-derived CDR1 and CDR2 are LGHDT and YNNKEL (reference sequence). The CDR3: CASRKELAVYNEQFF. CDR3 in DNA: TGTGCCAGCAGGAAAGAACTAGCGGTCTACAATGAGCAGTTCTTC.

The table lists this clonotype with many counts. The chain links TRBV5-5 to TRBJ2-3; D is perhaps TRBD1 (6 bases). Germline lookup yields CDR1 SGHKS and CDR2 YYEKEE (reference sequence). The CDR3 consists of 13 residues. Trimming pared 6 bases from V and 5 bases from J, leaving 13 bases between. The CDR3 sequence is CASNIQGKDTQYF. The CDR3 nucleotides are TGTGCCAGCAACATACAGGGAAAAGATACGCAGTATTTT.

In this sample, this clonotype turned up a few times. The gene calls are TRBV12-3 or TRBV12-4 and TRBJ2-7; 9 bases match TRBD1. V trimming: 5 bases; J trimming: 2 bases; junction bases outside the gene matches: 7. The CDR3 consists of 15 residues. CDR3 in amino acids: CASSRPGTGPYEQYF. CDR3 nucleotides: TGTGCCAGCAGTCGTCCCGGGACAGGGCCCTACGAGCAGTACTTC.

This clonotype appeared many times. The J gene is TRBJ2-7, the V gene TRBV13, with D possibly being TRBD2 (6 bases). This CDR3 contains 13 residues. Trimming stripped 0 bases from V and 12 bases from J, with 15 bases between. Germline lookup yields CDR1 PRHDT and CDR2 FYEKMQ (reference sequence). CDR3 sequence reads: CASSLGREPDTYF. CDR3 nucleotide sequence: TGTGCCAGCAGCTTAGGTCGGGAGCCAGATACGTACTTC.

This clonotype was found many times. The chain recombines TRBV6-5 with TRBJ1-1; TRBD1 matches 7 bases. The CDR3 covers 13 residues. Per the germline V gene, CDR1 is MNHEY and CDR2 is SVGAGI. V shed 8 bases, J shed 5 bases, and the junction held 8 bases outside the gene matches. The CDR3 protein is CASHSTGRTEAFF. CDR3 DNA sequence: TGTGCCAGCCACTCGACAGGGAGAACTGAAGCTTTCTTT.

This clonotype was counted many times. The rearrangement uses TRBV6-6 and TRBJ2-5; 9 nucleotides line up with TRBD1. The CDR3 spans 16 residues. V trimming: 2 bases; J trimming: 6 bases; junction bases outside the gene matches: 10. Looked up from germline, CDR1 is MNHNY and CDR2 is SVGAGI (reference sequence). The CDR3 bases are TGTGCCAGCAGTTACGCATCCGGACAGGGGAAGAAGACCCAGTACTTC. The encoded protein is CASSYASGQGKKTQYF.

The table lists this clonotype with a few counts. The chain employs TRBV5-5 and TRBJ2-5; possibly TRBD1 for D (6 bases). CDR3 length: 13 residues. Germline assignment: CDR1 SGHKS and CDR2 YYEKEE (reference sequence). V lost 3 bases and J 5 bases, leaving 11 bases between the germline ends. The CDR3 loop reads CASSSTGRETQYF. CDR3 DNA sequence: TGTGCCAGCAGCTCCACAGGGCGGGAGACCCAGTACTTC. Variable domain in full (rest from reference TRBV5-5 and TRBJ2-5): DAGVTQSPTHLIKTRGQQVTLRCSPISGHKSVSWYQQVLGQGPQFIFQYYEKEERGRGNFPDRFSARQFPNYSSELNVNALLLGDSALYLCASSSTGRETQYFGPGTRLLVL.

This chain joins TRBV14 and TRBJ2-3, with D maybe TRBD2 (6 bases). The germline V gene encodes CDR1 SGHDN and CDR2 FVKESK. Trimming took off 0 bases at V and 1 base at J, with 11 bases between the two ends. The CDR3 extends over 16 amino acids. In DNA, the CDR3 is TGTGCCAGCAGCCAAGATTTCGGGGAGGGCACAGATACGCAGTATTTT. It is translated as CASSQDFGEGTDTQYF.

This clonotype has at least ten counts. For the CDR3, the DNA is TGCAGTGCTAGAGATCTGAAACAGGGATTCATGGGACGGAACACTGAAGCTTTCTTT. Its protein product is CSARDLKQGFMGRNTEAFF. This chain connects TRBV20-1 to TRBJ1-1; TRBD1 might be the D (6 bases). Germline lookup yields CDR1 DFQATT and CDR2 SNEGSKA (reference sequence). Trimming removed 0 bases at V and 1 base at J, with 24 bases between. This CDR3 contains 19 residues.

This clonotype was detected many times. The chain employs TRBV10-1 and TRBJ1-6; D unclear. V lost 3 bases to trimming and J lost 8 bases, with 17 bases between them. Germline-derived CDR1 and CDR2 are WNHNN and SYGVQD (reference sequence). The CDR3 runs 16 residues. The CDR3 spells CASSEFVRRLYSPLHF. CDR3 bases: TGCGCCAGCAGTGAATTTGTCAGACGACTATATTCACCCCTCCACTTT.

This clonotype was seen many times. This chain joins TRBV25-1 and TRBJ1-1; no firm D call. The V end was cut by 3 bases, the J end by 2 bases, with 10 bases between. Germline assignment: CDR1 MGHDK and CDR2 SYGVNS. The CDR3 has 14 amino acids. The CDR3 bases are TGTGCCAGCAGTGAGTCGACATACAACACTGAAGCTTTCTTT. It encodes CASSESTYNTEAFF.

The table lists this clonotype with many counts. CDR3 DNA: TGCAGCGTTCAGCCCCTCCTAGCGTCCAACGAGCAGTACTTC. The encoded protein is CSVQPLLASNEQYF. The chain is built from TRBV29-1 and TRBJ2-7; D perhaps matches TRBD2 (6 bases). Germline loops: CDR1 SQVTM, CDR2 ANQGSEA. V was shortened by 5 bases and J by 5 bases, with 19 bases between the two germline ends. This CDR3 spans 14 amino acids.

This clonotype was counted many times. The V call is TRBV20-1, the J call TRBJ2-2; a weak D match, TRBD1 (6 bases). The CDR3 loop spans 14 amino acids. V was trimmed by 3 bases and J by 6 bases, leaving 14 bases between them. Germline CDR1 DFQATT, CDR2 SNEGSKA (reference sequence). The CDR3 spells CSARGALGSGELFF. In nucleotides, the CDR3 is TGCAGTGCTAGGGGGGCCTTGGGGTCCGGGGAGCTGTTTTTT.

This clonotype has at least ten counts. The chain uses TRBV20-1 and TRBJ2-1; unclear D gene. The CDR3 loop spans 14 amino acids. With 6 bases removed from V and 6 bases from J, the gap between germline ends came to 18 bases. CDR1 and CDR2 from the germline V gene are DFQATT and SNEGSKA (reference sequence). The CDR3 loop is CSALPPTFTNEQFF. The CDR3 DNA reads TGCAGTGCCCTGCCCCCGACTTTTACCAATGAGCAGTTCTTC.

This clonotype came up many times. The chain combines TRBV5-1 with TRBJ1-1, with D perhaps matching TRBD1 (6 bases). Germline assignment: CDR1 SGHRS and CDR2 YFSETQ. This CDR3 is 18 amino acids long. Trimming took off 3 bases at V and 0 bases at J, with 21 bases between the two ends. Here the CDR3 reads CASSSARGLRALNTEAFF. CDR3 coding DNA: TGCGCCAGCAGCTCCGCCCGGGGGCTCAGGGCCTTGAACACTGAAGCTTTCTTT.

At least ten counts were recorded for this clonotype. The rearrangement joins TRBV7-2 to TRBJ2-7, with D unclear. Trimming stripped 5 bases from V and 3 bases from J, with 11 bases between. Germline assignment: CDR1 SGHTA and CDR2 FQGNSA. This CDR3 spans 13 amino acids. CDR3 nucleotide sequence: TGTGCCAGCAGCCCTAATAGGTTCTACGAGCAGTACTTC. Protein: CASSPNRFYEQYF.

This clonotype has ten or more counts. The CDR3 nucleotides are TGTGCCAGCATAAATGGGTACACCGGGGAGCTGTTTTTT. It yields the protein CASINGYTGELFF. The V gene is TRBV7-2, the J gene TRBJ2-2, with D hard to call. The CDR3 sequence is 13 residues long. Trimming took 7 bases from V and 3 from J, leaving 9 bases between them. Looked up from germline, CDR1 is SGHTA and CDR2 is FQGNSA. Full variable domain (missing parts from reference TRBV7-2 and TRBJ2-2): GAGVSQSPSNKVTEKGKDVELRCDPISGHTALYWYRQSLGQGLEFLIYFQGNSAPDKSGLPSDRFSAERTGGSVSTLTIQRTQQEDSAVYLCASINGYTGELFFGEGSRLTVL.

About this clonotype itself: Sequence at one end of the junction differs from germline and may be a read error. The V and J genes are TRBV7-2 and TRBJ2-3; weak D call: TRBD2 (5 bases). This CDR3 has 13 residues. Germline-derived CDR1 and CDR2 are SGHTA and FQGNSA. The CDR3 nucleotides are TGCGCCAGCAGCGTTAGCTGGGGAGATATGCAGTATTTT. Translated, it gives CASSVSWGDMQYF.

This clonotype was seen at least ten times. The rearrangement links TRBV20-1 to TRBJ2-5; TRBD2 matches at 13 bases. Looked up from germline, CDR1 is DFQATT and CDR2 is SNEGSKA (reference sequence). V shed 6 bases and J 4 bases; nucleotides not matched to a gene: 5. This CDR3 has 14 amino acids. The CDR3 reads CSAYGLAGAETQYF. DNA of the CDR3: TGCAGTGCCTACGGACTAGCGGGGGCAGAGACCCAGTACTTC.

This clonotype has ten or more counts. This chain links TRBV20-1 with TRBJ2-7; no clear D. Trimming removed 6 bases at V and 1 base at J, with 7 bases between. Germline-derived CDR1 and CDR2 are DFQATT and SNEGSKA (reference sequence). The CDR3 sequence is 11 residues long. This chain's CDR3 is CSAPNSYEQYF. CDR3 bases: TGCAGTGCCCCTAATTCCTACGAGCAGTACTTC.

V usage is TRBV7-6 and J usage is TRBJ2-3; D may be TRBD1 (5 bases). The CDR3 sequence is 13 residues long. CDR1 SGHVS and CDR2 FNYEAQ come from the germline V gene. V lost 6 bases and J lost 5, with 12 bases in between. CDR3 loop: CASSSRGGDTQYF. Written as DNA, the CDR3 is TGTGCCAGCAGTTCTAGGGGCGGAGATACGCAGTATTTT.